This T cell receptor (beta chain) was sequenced for a study of CD8+CD57+ T cells in acquired aplastic anemia. The overall study: Sorted CD4+ and CD8+ cells gave an average of approximately 3 ug of DNA. Study-level findings and limits: It was found that approximately 29 CD8+ CDR3 sequences were shared between patients and controls. With respect to CD8+ Simpson's diversity, patients and controls did not differ significantly.

In this sample, this clonotype turned up once. Its specificity is unknown. CDR3 and TCR beta VDJ profiling relied on genomic DNA as the template. TCRdb used MiXCR to reprocess the reads, holding one entry per CDR3 protein. This table holds hundreds of thousands of distinct CDR3 sequences, 50% to 70% found once. Trimming removed 5 bases at V and 3 bases at J, with 14 bases between. In germline, CDR1 is SEHNR, CDR2 FQNEAQ (reference sequence). The CDR3 has 14 residues. This chain joins TRBV7-9 and TRBJ2-7; tentatively, D is TRBD1 (6 bases). The sequenced sample was sorted CD4+, CD8+, or CD8+CD57+ T cells (not recorded which) from PBMCs. The receptor was derived from a human donor with severe aplastic anemia or a healthy control (not recorded which). The DNA of the CDR3 is TGTGCCAGCAGCCCACGGGACAACGTCTACGAGCAGTACTTC. This codes for CASSPRDNVYEQYF.